This T cell receptor beta chain was found in a study of CD8 T cells in Susac syndrome (dated by TCRdb to 2018 to 2020). Describing the broader study: The study used repertoire sequencing to test whether antigen drove CD8+ T cell activation and differentiation in Susac syndrome. CD8+ T cell repertoire clonality was compared between some 12 healthy donors, about 14 Susac syndrome patients and roughly 15 multiple sclerosis patients.

V and J are trimmed by 2 bases and 1 base, and the gene matches miss 4 bases of the junction. Taken from cysteine to phenylalanine, the CDR3 has 14 residues. Just CDR3 DNA is preserved here, 42 bases in frame from base 1. CDR1 is given as GTSNPN and CDR2 as SVGIG, both from the germline V gene (reference sequence). Peripheral blood CD8+ and CD4+ T cells from healthy donors, Susac syndrome patients and multiple sclerosis patients were profiled by high-throughput TCR beta sequencing. Multiple sclerosis controls were treatment-naive patients with stable or active relapsing-remitting disease fulfilling revised McDonald criteria. Bulk CD8+ and CD4+ T cells were purified by magnetic negative isolation, while CD8+ TEMRA cells were enriched using FACS. Blood was drawn into EDTA tubes, processed within 24 hours, and PBMCs were isolated by density gradient centrifugation. PBMCs intended for TCR sequencing were cryopreserved in liquid nitrogen and thawed later in a water bath at 37 degrees C. The sorted or isolated CD4+, CD8+ and CD8+ TEMRA cells reached a purity of at least 90%.

Study-wide findings and limitations: The study acknowledged that relatively few individuals were included in the TCR sequencing and HLA analysis.

Remarks on this clonotype: Its cognate antigen has yet to be identified. No clone much larger than this one lies a single base away; base qualities are absent.

RNA was extracted using the RNeasy kit, and roughly 0.45 to 1 ug of the RNA was reverse transcribed with random hexamers. The immunoSEQ multiplex PCR assay, which covers 54 Vbeta and 13 Jbeta segments, was used to amplify TCR beta CDR3 regions. To correct PCR amplification bias, a synthetic template baseline was used for both primer optimization and computational correction. The original pipeline was this. Only productive sequences were kept, with reads annotated to V, D and J genes according to IMGT and analyzed in immunoSEQ Analyzer. To calculate clonality, Shannon entropy was normalized by log2 of the number of productive unique sequences and then subtracted from one. Public and private clones were assessed among the 100 most prevalent clones of each patient and control. Clones were defined as Susac-specific when absent from the healthy and MS cohorts, from approximately 1,100 published viral clones and from other ImmuneACCESS disease sequences. In-frame beta chains were kept once TCRdb had trimmed the public reads at Q25 with fastp and called clones with MiXCR. Each CDR3 protein gets just one entry, which takes the most common genes and DNA from the rows behind it. These V and J calls rely on TCRdb rather than the paper's analysis. In all, the sample holds some 200,000 distinct CDR3 sequences, and roughly 90% of those were seen once. Over 0.1% of the sample rests with the top ten.

In this chain, TRBV30 is recombined with TRBJ2-5; 7 bases in the junction line up with TRBD2. Sequencing was carried out using CD8+ T cells from PBMCs. The receptor was isolated from a human donor with multiple sclerosis. The CDR3 region: CAWSTASGQETQYF. At the DNA level, the sequence is TGTGCCTGGAGTACGGCTAGCGGCCAAGAGACCCAGTACTTC. The full variable domain, with segments outside the CDR3 supplied by the reference TRBV30 and TRBJ2-5 proteins, appears as SQTIHQWPATLVQPVGSPLSLECTVEGTSNPNLYWYRQAAGRGLQLLFYSVGIGQISSEVPQNLSASRPQDRQFILSSKKLLLSDSGFYLCAWSTASGQETQYFGPGTRLLVL.